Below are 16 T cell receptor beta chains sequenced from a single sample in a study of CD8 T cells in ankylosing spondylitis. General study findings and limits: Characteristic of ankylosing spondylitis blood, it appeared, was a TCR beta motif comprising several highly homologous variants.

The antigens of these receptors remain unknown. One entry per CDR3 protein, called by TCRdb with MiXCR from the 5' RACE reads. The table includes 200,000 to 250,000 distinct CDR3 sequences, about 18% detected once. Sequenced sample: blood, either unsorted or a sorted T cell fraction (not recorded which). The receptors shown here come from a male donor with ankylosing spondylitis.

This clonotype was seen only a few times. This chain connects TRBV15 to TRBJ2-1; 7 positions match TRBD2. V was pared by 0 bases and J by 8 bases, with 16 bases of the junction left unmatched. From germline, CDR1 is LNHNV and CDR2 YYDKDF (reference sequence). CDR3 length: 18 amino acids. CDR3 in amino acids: CATSRDPSLAAGVHEQFF. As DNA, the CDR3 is TGTGCCACCAGCAGAGATCCCAGTCTAGCGGCAGGCGTCCATGAGCAGTTCTTC.

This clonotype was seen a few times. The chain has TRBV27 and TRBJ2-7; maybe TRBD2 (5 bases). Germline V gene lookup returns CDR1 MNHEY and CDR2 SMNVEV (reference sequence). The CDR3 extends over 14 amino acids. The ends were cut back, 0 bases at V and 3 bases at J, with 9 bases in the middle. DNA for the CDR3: TGTGCCAGCAGTTTATCATACGGGGTCTACGAGCAGTACTTC. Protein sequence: CASSLSYGVYEQYF.

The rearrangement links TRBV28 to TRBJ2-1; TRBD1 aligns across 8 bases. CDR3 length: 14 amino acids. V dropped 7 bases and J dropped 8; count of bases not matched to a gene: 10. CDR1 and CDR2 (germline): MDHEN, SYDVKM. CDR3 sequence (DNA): TGTGCCAGCAAGGCCGACAGGGGTGGGGATGAGCAGTTCTTC. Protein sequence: CASKADRGGDEQFF.

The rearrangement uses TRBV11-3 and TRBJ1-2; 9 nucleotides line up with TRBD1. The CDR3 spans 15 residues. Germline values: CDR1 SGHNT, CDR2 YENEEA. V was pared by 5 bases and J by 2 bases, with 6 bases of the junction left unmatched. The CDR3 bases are TGTGCCAGCAGCCAAAGGACAGGGGCAAACTATGGCTACACCTTC. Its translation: CASSQRTGANYGYTF.

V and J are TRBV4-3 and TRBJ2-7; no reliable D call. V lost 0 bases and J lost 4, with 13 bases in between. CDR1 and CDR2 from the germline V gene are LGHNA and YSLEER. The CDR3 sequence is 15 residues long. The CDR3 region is CASSQDYPEQYEQYF. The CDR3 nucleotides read TGCGCCAGCAGCCAAGATTACCCCGAGCAGTACGAGCAGTACTTC.

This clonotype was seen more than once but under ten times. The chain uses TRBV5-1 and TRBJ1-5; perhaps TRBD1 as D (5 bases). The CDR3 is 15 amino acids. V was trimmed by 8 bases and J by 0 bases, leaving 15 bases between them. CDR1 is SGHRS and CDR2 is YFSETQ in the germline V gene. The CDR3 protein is CARGLGPYSNQPQHF. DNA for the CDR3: TGCGCCAGGGGCTTGGGGCCTTATAGCAATCAGCCCCAGCATTTT.

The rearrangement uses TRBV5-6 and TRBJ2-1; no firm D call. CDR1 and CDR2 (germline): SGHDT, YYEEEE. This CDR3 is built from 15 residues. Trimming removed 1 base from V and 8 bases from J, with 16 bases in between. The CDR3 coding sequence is TGTGCCAGCAGCTTGTTGGCAGTATCCTTCGATGAGCAGTTCTTC. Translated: CASSLLAVSFDEQFF.

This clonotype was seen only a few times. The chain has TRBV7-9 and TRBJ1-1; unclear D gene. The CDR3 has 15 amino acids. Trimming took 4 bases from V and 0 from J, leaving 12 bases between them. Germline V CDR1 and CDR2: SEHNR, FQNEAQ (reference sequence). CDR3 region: CASSSGMGMNTEAFF. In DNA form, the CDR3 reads TGTGCCAGCAGCTCAGGCATGGGCATGAACACTGAAGCTTTCTTT.

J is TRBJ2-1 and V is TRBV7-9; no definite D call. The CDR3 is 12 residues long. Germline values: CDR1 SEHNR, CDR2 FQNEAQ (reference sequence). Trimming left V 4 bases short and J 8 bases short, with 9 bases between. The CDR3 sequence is CASSSSLDEQFF. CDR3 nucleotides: TGTGCCAGCAGCTCGAGCCTGGATGAGCAGTTCTTC.

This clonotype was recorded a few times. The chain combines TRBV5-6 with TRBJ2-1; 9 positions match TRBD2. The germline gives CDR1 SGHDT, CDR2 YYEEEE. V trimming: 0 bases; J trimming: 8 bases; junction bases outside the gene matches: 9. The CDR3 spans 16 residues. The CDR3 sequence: CASSLGGGGARDEQFF. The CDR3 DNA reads TGTGCCAGCAGCTTGGGTGGCGGGGGGGCCCGGGATGAGCAGTTCTTC.

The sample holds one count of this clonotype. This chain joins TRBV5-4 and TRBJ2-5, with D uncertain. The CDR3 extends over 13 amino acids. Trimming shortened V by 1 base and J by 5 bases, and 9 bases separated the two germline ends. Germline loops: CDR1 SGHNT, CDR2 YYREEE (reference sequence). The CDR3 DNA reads TGTGCCAGCAGCTTGTTTGCGATGGAGACCCAGTACTTC. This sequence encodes CASSLFAMETQYF.

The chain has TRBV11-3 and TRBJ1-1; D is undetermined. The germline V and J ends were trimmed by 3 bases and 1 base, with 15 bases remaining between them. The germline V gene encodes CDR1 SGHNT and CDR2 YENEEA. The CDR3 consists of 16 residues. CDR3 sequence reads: CASSFPADQENTEAFF. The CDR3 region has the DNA TGTGCCAGCAGCTTCCCCGCAGACCAGGAGAACACTGAAGCTTTCTTT.

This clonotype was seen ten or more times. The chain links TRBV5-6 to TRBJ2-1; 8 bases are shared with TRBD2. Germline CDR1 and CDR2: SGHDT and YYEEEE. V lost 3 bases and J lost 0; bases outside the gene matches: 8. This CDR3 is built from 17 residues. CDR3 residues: CASSSRGGRSSYNEQFF. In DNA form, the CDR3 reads TGTGCCAGCAGCTCTCGGGGGGGGCGGAGCTCCTACAATGAGCAGTTCTTC.

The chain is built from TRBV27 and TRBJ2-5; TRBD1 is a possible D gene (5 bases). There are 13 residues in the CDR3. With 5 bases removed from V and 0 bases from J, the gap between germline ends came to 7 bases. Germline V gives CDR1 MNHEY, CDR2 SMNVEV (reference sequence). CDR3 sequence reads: CASSGQNQETQYF. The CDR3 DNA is TGTGCCAGCAGTGGACAAAACCAAGAGACCCAGTACTTC.

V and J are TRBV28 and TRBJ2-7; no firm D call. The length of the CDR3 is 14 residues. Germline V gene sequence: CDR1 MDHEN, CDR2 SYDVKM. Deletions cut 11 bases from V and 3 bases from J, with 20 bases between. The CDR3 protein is CAASSARWYYEQYF. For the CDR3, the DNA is TGTGCCGCGAGCTCCGCTAGGTGGTACTACGAGCAGTACTTC.

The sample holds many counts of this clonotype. CDR3 nucleotide sequence: TGCAGCGTTGCCGGGAGTGGGGGCACAGATACGCAGTATTTT. Its protein product is CSVAGSGGTDTQYF. The chain uses TRBV29-1 and TRBJ2-3; D is perhaps TRBD2 (6 bases). This CDR3 comprises 14 residues. The germline V gene has CDR1 SQVTM and CDR2 ANQGSEA. V dropped 4 bases and J dropped 1 base, with 12 bases sitting between them.